The clone carrying this T cell receptor (beta chain) was seen more than once but under ten times. Its matching antigen is unknown. The PCR had 60 Vbeta and 13 Jbeta primers. Only in-frame clones appear in the TCRdb table, and some are missing; sequencing was by immunoSEQ multiplex PCR. The sample carries under 200,000 clones, approximately 73% recorded once. Germline V CDR1 and CDR2: KGHSH, LQKENI. Trimming cost V 0 bases and J 7 bases, with 21 bases left between them. This CDR3 spans 17 amino acids. This entry belongs to a study of cytomegalovirus exposure and HLA in healthy donors. Study details: In an earlier analysis, around 120 million unique TCR beta sequences were found from some 180 million T cells.

Study-wide points: Previous analysis showed most TCR beta V segments were productive about 87% or about 30% of the time.

The specimen sequenced was PBMCs. The rearrangement uses TRBV18 and TRBJ1-1; D remains ambiguous. The TCR was taken from a man between 45 and 60 years old in good health and CMV-seronegative. The CDR3: CASSPPGVGRKRNEAFF. The CDR3 DNA sequence: TGTGCCAGCTCACCACCCGGGGTGGGTCGAAAACGAAATGAAGCTTTCTTT.